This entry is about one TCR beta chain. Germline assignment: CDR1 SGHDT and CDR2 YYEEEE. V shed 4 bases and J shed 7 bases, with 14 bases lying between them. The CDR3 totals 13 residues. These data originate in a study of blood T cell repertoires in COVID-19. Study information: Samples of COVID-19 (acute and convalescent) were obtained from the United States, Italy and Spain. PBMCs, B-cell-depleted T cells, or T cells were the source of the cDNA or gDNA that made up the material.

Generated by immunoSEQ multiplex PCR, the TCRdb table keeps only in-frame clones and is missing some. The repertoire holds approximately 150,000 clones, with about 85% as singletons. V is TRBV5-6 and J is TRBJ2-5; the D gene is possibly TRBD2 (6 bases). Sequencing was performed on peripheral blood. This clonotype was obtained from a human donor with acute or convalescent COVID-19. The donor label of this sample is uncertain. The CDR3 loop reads CASSLPGGRTQYF. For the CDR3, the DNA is TGTGCCAGCAGCCTTCCCGGGGGTCGGACCCAGTACTTC.